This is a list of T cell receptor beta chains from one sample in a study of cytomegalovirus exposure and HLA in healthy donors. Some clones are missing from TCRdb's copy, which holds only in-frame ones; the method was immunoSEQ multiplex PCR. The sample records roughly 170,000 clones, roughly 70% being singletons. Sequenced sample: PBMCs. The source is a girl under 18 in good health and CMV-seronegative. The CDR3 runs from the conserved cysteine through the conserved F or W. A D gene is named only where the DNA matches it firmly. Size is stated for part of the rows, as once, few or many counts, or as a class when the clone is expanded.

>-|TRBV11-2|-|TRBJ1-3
TGTGCCAGCAGCAAGTACAGGGACCCAGGAAACACCATATATTTT
CASSKYRDPGNTIYF
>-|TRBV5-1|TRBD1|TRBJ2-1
TGCGCCAGCAGCTTGCCCCAGACAGGGGATGAGCAGTTCTTC
CASSLPQTGDEQFF
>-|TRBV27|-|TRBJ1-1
TGTGCCAGCAGTCCACTGGACATGAACACTGAAGCTTTCTTT
CASSPLDMNTEAFF
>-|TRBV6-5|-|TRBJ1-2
TGTGCCAGCAGTTACCAACAGGGAGTCTATGGCTACACCTTC
CASSYQQGVYGYTF
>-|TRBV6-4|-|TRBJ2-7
TGTGCCAGCAGTGCCGATGCGGAAGGAGAGCAGTACTTC
CASSADAEGEQYF
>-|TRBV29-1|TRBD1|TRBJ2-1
TGCAGCGTTTCCGGACAGGGGAAAACCTACAATGAGCAGTTCTTC
CSVSGQGKTYNEQFF
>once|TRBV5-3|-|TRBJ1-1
TGTGCCAGAAGCCTTATAAACACTGAAGCTTTCTTT
CARSLINTEAFF
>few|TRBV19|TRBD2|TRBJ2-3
TGTGCCAGTAGCATACTAGCGGGGCGCACAGATACGCAGTATTTT
CASSILAGRTDTQYF
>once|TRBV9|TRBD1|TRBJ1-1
TGTGCCAGCAGCGTAGGGACAGGGGGAGGTACTGAAGCTTTCTTT
CASSVGTGGGTEAFF
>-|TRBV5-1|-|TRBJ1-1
TGCGCCAGCAGCTCCCGTGGAGGGGAGAACACTGAAGCTTTCTTT
CASSSRGGENTEAFF
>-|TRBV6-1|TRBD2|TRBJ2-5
TGTGCCAGCAGTTTAGCGGGGGGGCAAGAGACCCAGTACTTC
CASSLAGGQETQYF
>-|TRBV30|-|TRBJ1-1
TGTGCCTGGAGTGTTGTAGACAGGTACACTGAAGCTTTCTTT
CAWSVVDRYTEAFF
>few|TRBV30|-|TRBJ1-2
TGTGCCTGGAGTGGGACAGCGTCGGGCGATAACTATGGCTACACCTTC
CAWSGTASGDNYGYTF
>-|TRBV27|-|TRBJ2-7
TGTGCCAGCAGTTTGGTGGGAGAAGAGCAGTACTTC
CASSLVGEEQYF
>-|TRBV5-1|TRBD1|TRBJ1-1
TGCGCCACCAGTGTGACAGGGGGCCGCACTGAAGCTTTCTTT
CATSVTGGRTEAFF
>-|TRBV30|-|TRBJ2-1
TGTGCCTGGAGCATCTACAATGAGCAGTTCTTC
CAWSIYNEQFF
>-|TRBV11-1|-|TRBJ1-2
TGTGCCAGCAGTAAGGGGGATGGCTACACCTTC
CASSKGDGYTF
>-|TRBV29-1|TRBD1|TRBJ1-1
TGCAGCGTGAAAGACAGGGGAGGCACTGAAGCTTTCTTT
CSVKDRGGTEAFF
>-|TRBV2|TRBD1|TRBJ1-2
TGTGCCAGCACCCGACCGGTGGACAGGGCTGGAAGAAACTATGGCTACACCTTC
CASTRPVDRAGRNYGYTF
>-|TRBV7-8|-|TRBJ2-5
TGTGCCAGCAGCCCTAGCGAAGTGGAAGAGACCCAGTACTTC
CASSPSEVEETQYF
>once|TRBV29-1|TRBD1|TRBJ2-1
TGCAGCGTTGAAGATAGAGGACAGGGGAATGAGCAGTTCTTC
CSVEDRGQGNEQFF
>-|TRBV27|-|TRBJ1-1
TGTGCCAGCAGCTTGGGGGGGCTGCGCACTGAAGCTTTCTTT
CASSLGGLRTEAFF
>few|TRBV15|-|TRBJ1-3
TGTGCCACCAGCAGAGATCCTCAGGGGTGGGCTGGAAACACCATATATTTT
CATSRDPQGWAGNTIYF
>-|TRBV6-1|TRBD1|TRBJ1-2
TGTGCCAGCAGTGAATCAATTACAGGGGATTGGTATGGCTACACCTTC
CASSESITGDWYGYTF
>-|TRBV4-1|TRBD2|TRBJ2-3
TGCGCCAGCAGCTCGACGGGGGGGCCCCCAGATACGCAGTATTTT
CASSSTGGPPDTQYF
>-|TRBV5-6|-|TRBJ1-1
TGTGCCAGCGCTTGGGGGGTAGGAGACACTGAAGCTTTCTTT
CASAWGVGDTEAFF
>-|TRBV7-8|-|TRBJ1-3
TGTGCCAGCAGCTCCCTGGGGAGCTCTGGAAACACCATATATTTT
CASSSLGSSGNTIYF
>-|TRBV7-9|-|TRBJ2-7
TGTGCCAGCAGCCCCGGAGGGTACGAGCAGTACTTC
CASSPGGYEQYF
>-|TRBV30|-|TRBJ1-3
TGTGCCTGGACAGGGTACGGAAACACCATATATTTT
CAWTGYGNTIYF
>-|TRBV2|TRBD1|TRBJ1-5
TGTGCCAGCAGTTATGGGGACAGTTATAATAGCAATCAGCCCCAGCATTTT
CASSYGDSYNSNQPQHF
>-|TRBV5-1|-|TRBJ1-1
TGCGCCAGCAGTAGCGGGTCCACTGAAGCTTTCTTT
CASSSGSTEAFF
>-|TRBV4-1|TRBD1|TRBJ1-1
TGCGCCAGCAGCCAAGTCGACAGGGAGAACACTGAAGCTTTCTTT
CASSQVDRENTEAFF
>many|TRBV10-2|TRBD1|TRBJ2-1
TGCGCCAGCAGTGAGACACTTGAGGGGGCGAAACAGTTCTTC
CASSETLEGAKQFF
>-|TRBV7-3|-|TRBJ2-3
TGTGCCAGCAGCTTAACCGGAGTTGGAACGCAGTATTTT
CASSLTGVGTQYF
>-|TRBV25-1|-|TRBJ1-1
TGTGCCAGCAGTACCGCAGGGGCAAACACTGAAGCTTTCTTT
CASSTAGANTEAFF
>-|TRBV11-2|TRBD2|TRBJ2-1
TGTGCCAGCAGCGTCGGCGGGGGGGAGGGCAATGAGCAGTTCTTC
CASSVGGGEGNEQFF
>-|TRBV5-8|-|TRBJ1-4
TGTGCCAGCAGCTTCAGGGGAAAGGGTGAAAAACTGTTTTTT
CASSFRGKGEKLFF
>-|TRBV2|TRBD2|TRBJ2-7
TGTGCCAGCAGTGAAGCGCTTCCGTCTTTGGGGGGGAGCTCCTACGAGCAGTACTTC
CASSEALPSLGGSSYEQYF
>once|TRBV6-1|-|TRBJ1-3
TGTGCCAGCAGTGAAGGGGACTCCTACTCTGGAAACACCATATATTTT
CASSEGDSYSGNTIYF
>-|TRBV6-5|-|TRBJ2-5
TGTGCCAGCAGTTACGGTTTGGCGGAGGCGACCCAGTACTTC
CASSYGLAEATQYF
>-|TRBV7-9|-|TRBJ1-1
TGTGCCAGCAGCTTTTCGAGGAGTAACACTGAAGCTTTCTTT
CASSFSRSNTEAFF
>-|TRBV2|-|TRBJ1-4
TGTGCCAGCAACGAGGCTGCGGGACTAACCGCAACTAATGAAAAACTGTTTTTT
CASNEAAGLTATNEKLFF
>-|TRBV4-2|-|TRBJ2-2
TGTGCCAGCGGCCAACGGCTAGCTAACACCGGGGAGCTGTTTTTT
CASGQRLANTGELFF